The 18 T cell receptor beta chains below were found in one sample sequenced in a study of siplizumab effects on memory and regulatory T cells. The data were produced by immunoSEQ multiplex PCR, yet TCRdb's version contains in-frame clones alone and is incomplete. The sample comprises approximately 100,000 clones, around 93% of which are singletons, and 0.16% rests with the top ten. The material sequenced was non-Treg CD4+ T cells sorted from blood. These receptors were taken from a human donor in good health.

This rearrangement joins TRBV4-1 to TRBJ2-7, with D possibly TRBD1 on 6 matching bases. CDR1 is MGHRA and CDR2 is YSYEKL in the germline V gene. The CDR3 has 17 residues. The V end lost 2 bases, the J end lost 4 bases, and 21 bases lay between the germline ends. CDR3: CASSQKTRQVHRYEQYF. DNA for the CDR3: TGCGCCAGCAGCCAAAAAACCCGACAGGTCCACCGGTACGAGCAGTACTTC.

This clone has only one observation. In nucleotides, the CDR3 is TGTGCCAGCAATTCTCGGCGGTACTATACGCAGTATTTT. It is translated as CASNSRRYYTQYF. V gene TRBV7-2 combines with J gene TRBJ2-3; D call uncertain. V lost 7 bases, J lost 7 bases, and 15 bases lay in between. Germline lookup yields CDR1 SGHTA and CDR2 FQGNSA. The CDR3 is 13 residues long.

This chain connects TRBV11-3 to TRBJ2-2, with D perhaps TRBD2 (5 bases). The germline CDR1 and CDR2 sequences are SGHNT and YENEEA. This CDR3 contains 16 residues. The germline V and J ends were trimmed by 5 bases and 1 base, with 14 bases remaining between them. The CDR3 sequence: CASSAGWSGNTGELFF. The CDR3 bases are TGTGCCAGCAGCGCGGGTTGGTCGGGGAACACCGGGGAGCTGTTTTTT.

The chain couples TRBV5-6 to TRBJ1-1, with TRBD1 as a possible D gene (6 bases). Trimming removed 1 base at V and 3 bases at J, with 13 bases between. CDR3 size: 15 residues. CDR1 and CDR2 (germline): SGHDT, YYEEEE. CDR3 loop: CASSLMGGQDTEAFF. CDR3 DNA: TGTGCCAGCAGCTTGATGGGGGGCCAGGACACTGAAGCTTTCTTT.

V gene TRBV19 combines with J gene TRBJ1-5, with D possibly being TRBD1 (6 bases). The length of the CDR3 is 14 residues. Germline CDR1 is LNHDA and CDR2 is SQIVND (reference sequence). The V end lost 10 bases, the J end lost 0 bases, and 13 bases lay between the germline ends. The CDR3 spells CAISRGFSNQPQHF. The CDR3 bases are TGTGCCATTTCGAGGGGGTTTAGCAATCAGCCCCAGCATTTT.

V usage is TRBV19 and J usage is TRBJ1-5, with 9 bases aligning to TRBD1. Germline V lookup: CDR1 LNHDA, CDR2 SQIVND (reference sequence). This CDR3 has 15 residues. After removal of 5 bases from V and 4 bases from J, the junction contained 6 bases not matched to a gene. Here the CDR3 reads CASSETGGLNQPQHF. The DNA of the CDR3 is TGTGCCAGTAGTGAGACAGGGGGTCTTAATCAGCCCCAGCATTTT. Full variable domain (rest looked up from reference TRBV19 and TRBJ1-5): DGGITQSPKYLFRKEGQNVTLSCEQNLNHDAMYWYRQDPGQGLRLIYYSQIVNDFQKGDIAEGYSVSREKKESFPLTVTSAQKNPTAFYLCASSETGGLNQPQHFGDGTRLSIL.

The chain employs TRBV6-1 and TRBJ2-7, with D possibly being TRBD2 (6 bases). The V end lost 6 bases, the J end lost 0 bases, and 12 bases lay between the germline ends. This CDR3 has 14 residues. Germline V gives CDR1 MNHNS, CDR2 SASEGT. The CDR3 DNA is TGTGCCAGCAGGGCAAGGGAGGCCTCCTACGAGCAGTACTTC. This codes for CASRAREASYEQYF.

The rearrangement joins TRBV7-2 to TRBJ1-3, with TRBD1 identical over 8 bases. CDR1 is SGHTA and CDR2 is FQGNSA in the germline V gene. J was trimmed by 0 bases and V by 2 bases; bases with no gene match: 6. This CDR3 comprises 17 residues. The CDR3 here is CASSLSLTGGSGNTIYF. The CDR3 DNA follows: TGTGCCAGCAGCTTATCCCTAACAGGGGGCTCTGGAAACACCATATATTTT.

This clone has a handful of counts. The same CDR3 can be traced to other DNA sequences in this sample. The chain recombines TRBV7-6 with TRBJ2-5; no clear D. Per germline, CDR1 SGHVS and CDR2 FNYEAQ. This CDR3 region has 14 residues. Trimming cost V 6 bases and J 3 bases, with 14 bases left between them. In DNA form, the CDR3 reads TGTGCCAGCAGTTCCGGGCCCAATGAAGAGACCCAGTACTTC. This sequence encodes CASSSGPNEETQYF. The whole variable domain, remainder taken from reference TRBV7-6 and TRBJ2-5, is GAGVSQSPRYKVTKRGQDVALRCDPISGHVSLYWYRQALGQGPEFLTYFNYEAQQDKSGLPNDRFSAERPEGSISTLTIQRTEQRDSAMYRCASSSGPNEETQYFGPGTRLLVL.

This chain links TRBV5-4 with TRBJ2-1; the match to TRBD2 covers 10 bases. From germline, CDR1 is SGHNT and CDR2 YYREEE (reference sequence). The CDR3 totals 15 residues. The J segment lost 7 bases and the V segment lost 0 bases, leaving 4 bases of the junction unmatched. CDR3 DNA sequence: TGTGCCAGCAGCTTGGCCGGGACTAGCGTGAATGAGCAGTTCTTC. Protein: CASSLAGTSVNEQFF.

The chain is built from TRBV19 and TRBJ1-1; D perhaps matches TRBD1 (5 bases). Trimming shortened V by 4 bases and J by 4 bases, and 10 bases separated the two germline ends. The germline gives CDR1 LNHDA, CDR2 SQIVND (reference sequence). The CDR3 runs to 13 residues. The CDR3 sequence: CASSSRVSTEAFF. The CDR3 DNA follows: TGTGCCAGTAGTAGCAGGGTATCCACTGAAGCTTTCTTT.

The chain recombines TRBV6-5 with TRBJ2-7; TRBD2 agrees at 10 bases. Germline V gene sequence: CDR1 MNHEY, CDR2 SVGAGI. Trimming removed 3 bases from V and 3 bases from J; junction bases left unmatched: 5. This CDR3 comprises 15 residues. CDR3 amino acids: CASSYQRGGLYEQYF. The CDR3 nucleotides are TGTGCCAGCAGTTATCAGCGGGGGGGCCTCTACGAGCAGTACTTC.

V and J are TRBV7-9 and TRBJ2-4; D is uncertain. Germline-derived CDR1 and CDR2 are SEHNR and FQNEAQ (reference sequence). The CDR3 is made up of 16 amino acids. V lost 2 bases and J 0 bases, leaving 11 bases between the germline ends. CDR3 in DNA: TGTGCCAGCAGCTTACAGGAGACTGTAGCCAAAAACATTCAGTACTTC. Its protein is CASSLQETVAKNIQYF. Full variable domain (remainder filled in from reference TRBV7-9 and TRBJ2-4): DTGVSQNPRHKITKRGQNVTFRCDPISEHNRLYWYRQTLGQGPEFLTYFQNEAQLEKSRLLSDRFSAERPKGSFSTLEIQRTEQGDSAMYLCASSLQETVAKNIQYFGAGTRLSVL.

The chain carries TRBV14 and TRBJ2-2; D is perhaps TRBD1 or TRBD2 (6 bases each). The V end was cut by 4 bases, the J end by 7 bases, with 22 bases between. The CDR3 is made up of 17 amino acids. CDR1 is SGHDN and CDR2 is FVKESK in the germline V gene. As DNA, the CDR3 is TGTGCCAGCAGCCGAAACTTTCCCGGGGGCGCGGGCGGGGAGCTGTTTTTT. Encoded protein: CASSRNFPGGAGGELFF.

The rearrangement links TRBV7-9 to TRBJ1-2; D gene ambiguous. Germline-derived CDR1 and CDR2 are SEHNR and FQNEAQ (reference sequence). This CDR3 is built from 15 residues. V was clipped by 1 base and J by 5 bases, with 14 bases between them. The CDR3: CASSLGQAFGYGYTF. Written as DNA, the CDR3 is TGTGCCAGCAGCTTAGGGCAGGCTTTTGGATATGGCTACACCTTC.

The CDR3 reads CSVGGGGSSYNEQFF. CDR3 coding DNA: TGCAGCGTTGGGGGCGGGGGGAGCTCCTACAATGAGCAGTTCTTC. The rearrangement uses TRBV29-1 and TRBJ2-1, with 8 bases that match TRBD2. Unmatched junction bases numbered 5, after V lost 4 bases and J lost 0 bases. CDR3 size: 15 residues. Germline V CDR1 and CDR2: SQVTM, ANQGSEA.

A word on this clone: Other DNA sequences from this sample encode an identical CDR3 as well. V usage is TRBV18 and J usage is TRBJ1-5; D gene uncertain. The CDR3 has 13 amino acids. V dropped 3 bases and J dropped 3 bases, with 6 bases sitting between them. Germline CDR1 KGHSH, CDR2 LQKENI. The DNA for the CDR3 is TGTGCCAGCTCACCCGGGAACAATCAGCCCCAGCATTTT. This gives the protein CASSPGNNQPQHF.

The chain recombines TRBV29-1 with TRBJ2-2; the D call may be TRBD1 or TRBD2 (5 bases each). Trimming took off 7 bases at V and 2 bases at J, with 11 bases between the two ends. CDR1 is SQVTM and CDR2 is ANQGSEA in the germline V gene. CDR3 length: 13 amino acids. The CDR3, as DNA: TGCAGCGCCGGGACGGCAAACACCGGGGAGCTGTTTTTT. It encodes CSAGTANTGELFF.